This section outlines one TCR beta chain sequence together with its context. Evenly divided among several immunoSEQ plates was the genomic DNA of each subset. Produced via immunoSEQ multiplex PCR; TCRdb's table is partial and in-frame only. The table has fewer than 850,000 clones, roughly 70% seen once. This entry is derived from a study of shared clonotypes between healthy human individuals. The overall study: Researchers assigned three CD4 naive, three CD4 memory, two CD8 naive and one CD8 memory plate to each donor.

CDR1 ENHRY and CDR2 SYGVKD come from the germline V gene. V lost 2 bases, J lost 7 bases, and 8 bases stayed unmatched. The CDR3 runs 15 residues. V is TRBV10-3 and J is TRBJ2-1; 7 bases align to TRBD2. Sequences were obtained from memory CD4+ T cells sorted from blood. Sample subset: CD45RA-negative fraction. The receptor was isolated from a woman aged 25-40 years in good health. This CDR3 is CAISEGSGFANEQFF. CDR3 sequence (DNA): TGTGCCATCAGTGAGGGTAGCGGGTTTGCGAATGAGCAGTTCTTC.